The clone carrying this TCR beta chain was counted only a few times. Its matching antigen is unknown. This record comes from a study of cytotoxic CD8 clonotypes in ibrutinib-treated CLL. Study results and limitations: Public clonotypes proved infrequent, and on treatment they shrank or remained steady.

The protocol was immunoSEQ multiplex PCR, while the TCRdb copy is restricted to in-frame clones and leaves out a portion. This sample has roughly 13,000 clones, with 52% found just once. V dropped 5 bases and J dropped 4; count of bases not matched to a gene: 9. The CDR3 sequence is 16 residues long. The germline gives CDR1 MGHRA, CDR2 YSYEKL. The receptor was derived from a human donor with chronic lymphocytic leukemia. The rearrangement uses TRBV4-1 and TRBJ1-4; 8 bases agree with TRBD1. The sequenced sample was PBMCs, obtained at an approximately 25-month disease-progression time point, from a patient treated with ibrutinib. This CDR3 is CASSTFGQGLNEKLFF. The DNA for the CDR3 is TGCGCCAGCAGCACATTCGGACAGGGCCTTAATGAAAAACTGTTTTTT.